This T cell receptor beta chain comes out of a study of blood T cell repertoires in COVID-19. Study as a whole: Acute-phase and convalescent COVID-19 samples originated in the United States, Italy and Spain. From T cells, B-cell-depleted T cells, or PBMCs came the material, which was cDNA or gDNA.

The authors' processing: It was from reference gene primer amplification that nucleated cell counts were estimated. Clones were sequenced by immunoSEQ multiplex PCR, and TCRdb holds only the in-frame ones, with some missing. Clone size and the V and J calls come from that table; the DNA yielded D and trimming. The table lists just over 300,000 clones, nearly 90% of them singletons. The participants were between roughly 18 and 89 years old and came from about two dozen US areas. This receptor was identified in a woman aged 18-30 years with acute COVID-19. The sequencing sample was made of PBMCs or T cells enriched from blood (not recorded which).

The CDR3 sequence is CASSYLTNQPQHF. In nucleotides, the CDR3 is TGTGCCAGCAGTTACCTCACAAATCAGCCCCAGCATTTT. The genes are TRBV2 and TRBJ1-5; D gene unclear. CDR1 is SNHLY, CDR2 FYNNEI, per germline. V lost 5 bases and J lost 4, with 9 bases in between. This CDR3 region has 13 residues.